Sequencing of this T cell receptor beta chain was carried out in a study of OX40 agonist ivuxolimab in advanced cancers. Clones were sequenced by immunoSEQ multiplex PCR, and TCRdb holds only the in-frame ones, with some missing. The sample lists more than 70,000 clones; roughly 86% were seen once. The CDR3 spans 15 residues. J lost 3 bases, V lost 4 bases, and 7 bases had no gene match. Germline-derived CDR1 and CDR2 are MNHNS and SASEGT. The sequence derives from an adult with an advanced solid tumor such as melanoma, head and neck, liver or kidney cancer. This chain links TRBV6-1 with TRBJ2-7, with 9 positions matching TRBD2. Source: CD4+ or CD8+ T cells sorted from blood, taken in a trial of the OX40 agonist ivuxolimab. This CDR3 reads CASSALIAGVYEQYF. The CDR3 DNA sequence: TGTGCCAGCAGTGCGTTGATAGCGGGAGTCTACGAGCAGTACTTC.